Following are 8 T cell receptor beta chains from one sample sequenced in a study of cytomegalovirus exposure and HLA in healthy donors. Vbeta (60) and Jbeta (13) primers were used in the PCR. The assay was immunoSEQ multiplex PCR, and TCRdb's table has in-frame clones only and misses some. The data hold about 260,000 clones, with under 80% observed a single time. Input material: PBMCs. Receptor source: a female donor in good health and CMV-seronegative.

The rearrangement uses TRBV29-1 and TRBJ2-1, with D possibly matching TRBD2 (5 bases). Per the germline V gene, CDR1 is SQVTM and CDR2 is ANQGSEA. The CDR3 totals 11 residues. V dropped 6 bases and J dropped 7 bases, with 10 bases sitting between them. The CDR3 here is CSVWTGNEQFF. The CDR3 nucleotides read TGCAGCGTGTGGACTGGAAATGAGCAGTTCTTC.

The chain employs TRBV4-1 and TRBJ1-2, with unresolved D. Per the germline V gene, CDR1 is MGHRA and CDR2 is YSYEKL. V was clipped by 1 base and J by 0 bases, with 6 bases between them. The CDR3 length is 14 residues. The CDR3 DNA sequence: TGCGCCAGCAGCCAAGTCCAAACTAACTATGGCTACACCTTC. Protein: CASSQVQTNYGYTF.

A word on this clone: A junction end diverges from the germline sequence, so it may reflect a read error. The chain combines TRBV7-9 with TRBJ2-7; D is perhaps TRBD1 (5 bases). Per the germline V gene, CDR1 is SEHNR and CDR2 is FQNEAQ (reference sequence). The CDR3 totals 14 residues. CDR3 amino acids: CSSSSRVPVYEQYF. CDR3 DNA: TGTTCCAGCAGCTCCAGGGTGCCAGTCTACGAGCAGTACTTC.

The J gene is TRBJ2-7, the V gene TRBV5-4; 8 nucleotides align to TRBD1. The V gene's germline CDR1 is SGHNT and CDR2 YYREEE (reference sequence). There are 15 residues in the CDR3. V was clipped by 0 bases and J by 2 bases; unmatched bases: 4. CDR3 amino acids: CASSLAAGGTYEQYF. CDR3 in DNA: TGTGCCAGCAGCTTGGCGGCAGGGGGCACCTACGAGCAGTACTTC.

The CDR3 bases are TGTGCCAGCGGCGGGCACAGAACAGATACGCAGTATTTT. It specifies CASGGHRTDTQYF. J is TRBJ2-3 and V is TRBV21-1; TRBD2 is taken as the D call from the table, unchecked against the DNA. TRBV21-1 is a pseudogene locus. The CDR3 is 13 residues long.

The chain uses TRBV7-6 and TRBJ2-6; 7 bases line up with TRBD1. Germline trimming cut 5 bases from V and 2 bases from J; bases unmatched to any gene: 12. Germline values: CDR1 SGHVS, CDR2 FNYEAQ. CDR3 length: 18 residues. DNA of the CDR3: TGTGCCAGCAGCGCCCGACAGGGAGCTACTGCTGGGGCCAACGTCCTGACTTTC. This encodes CASSARQGATAGANVLTF. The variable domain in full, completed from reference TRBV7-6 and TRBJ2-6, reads GAGVSQSPRYKVTKRGQDVALRCDPISGHVSLYWYRQALGQGPEFLTYFNYEAQQDKSGLPNDRFSAERPEGSISTLTIQRTEQRDSAMYRCASSARQGATAGANVLTFGAGSRLTVL.

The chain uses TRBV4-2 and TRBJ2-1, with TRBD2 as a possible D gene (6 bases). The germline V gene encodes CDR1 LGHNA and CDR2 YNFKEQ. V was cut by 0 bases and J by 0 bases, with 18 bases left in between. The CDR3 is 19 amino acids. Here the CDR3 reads CASSQDPKDYQNSYNEQFF. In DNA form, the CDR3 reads TGTGCCAGCAGCCAAGATCCGAAGGACTACCAGAACTCCTACAATGAGCAGTTCTTC.

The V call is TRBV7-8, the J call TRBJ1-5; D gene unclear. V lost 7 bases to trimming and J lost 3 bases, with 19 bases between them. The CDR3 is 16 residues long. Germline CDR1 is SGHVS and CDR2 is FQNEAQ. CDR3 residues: CASTVGTTLFNQPQHF. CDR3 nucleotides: TGTGCCAGCACCGTCGGTACTACCCTTTTCAATCAGCCCCAGCATTTT. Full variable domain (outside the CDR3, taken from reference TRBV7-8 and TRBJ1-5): GAGVSQSPRYKVAKRGQDVALRCDPISGHVSLFWYQQALGQGPEFLTYFQNEAQLDKSGLPSDRFFAERPEGSVSTLKIQRTQQEDSAVYLCASTVGTTLFNQPQHFGDGTRLSIL.